The 22 T cell receptor beta chains below were found in one sample sequenced in a study of cytomegalovirus exposure and HLA in healthy donors. Primers for the PCR totalled 60 Vbeta and 13 Jbeta. The assay was immunoSEQ multiplex PCR, and TCRdb's table has in-frame clones only and misses some. The sample records some 81,000 clones, 72% being singletons. Sequenced input: PBMCs. Every receptor here comes from a middle-aged woman in good health and CMV-seropositive.

The chain carries TRBV27 and TRBJ1-1; no reliable D call. Between the trimmed V and J ends, which lost 3 bases and 1 base, there was a span of 6 bases. Germline CDR1 and CDR2: MNHEY and SMNVEV (reference sequence). There are 13 residues in the CDR3. Written as DNA, the CDR3 is TGTGCCAGCAGTTTCCCGGGGAACACTGAAGCTTTCTTT. Translating gives CASSFPGNTEAFF.

The chain uses TRBV6-6 and TRBJ1-2, with D perhaps TRBD1 (5 bases). The CDR3 spans 12 residues. The germline V gene encodes CDR1 MNHNY and CDR2 SVGAGI (reference sequence). Trimming took off 8 bases at V and 5 bases at J, with 12 bases between the two ends. The CDR3 region is CASDGTGYGYTF. The CDR3, as DNA: TGTGCCAGCGATGGGACTGGTTATGGCTACACCTTC.

V and J are TRBV9 and TRBJ2-3; D perhaps matches TRBD1 (6 bases). V shed 4 bases and J shed 4 bases, with 10 bases lying between them. CDR3 length: 13 amino acids. Germline V CDR1 and CDR2: SGDLS, YYNGEE. The CDR3 reads CASSTTGSDTQYF. The CDR3 DNA reads TGTGCCAGCAGCACAACAGGGTCAGATACGCAGTATTTT.

This clone came up once. This sequence joins TRBV7-9 and TRBJ2-7; D uncertain. The CDR3 covers 11 residues. CDR1 is SEHNR, CDR2 FQNEAQ, per germline (reference sequence). The ends were cut back, 2 bases at V and 6 bases at J, with 5 bases in the middle. CDR3 loop: CASSLNTEQYF. The CDR3 DNA sequence: TGTGCCAGCAGCTTAAACACCGAGCAGTACTTC.

CDR3: CAWSRQGGTEAFF. The CDR3 DNA follows: TGTGCCTGGAGTAGACAGGGCGGCACTGAAGCTTTCTTT. The chain employs TRBV30 and TRBJ1-1; 7 bases match TRBD1. In germline, CDR1 is GTSNPN, CDR2 SVGIG (reference sequence). Losses at the gene ends were 2 bases for V and 4 bases for J; bases not matched to a gene: 4. The CDR3 runs to 13 residues.

This chain links TRBV9 with TRBJ1-2, with 8 bases identical to TRBD1. The germline V gene has CDR1 SGDLS and CDR2 YYNGEE. Trimming took 1 base from V and 7 from J; bases not matched to a gene: 12. The length of the CDR3 is 16 residues. The CDR3 DNA reads as TGTGCCAGCAGCGTACTTGATCGTGCGACAGGGGCTGGCTACACCTTC. Translated: CASSVLDRATGAGYTF.

Written as DNA, the CDR3 is TGTGCCAGCAGCTTAGATGGAGGGAGCTATGGCTACACCTTC. This translates into CASSLDGGSYGYTF. The V gene is TRBV7-2, the J gene TRBJ1-2; D gene unclear. V lost 1 base, J lost 4 bases, and 10 bases lay in between. This CDR3 is 14 amino acids long. Germline V gene lookup returns CDR1 SGHTA and CDR2 FQGNSA.

CDR3 coding DNA: TGTGCCTGTCGGACAGGGTCTGTTGGGGCCAACGTCCTGACTTTC. Its translation is CACRTGSVGANVLTF. The chain combines TRBV30 with TRBJ2-6, with 8 bases aligning to TRBD1. This CDR3 is 15 amino acids long. Trimming removed 6 bases from V and 3 bases from J; junction bases left unmatched: 7. Per germline, CDR1 GTSNPN and CDR2 SVGIG (reference sequence).

This sequence joins TRBV28 and TRBJ1-2; TRBD1 matches 8 bases. After removal of 7 bases from V and 8 bases from J, the junction contained 3 bases not matched to a gene. CDR3 size: 11 residues. Germline CDR1 MDHEN, CDR2 SYDVKM. CDR3 in amino acids: CASMDRVGYTF. Here the CDR3 DNA reads TGTGCCAGCATGGACAGGGTGGGCTACACCTTC.

In its sample, this clone was seen many times. The rearrangement uses TRBV27 and TRBJ1-5; no definite D call. The V gene's germline CDR1 is MNHEY and CDR2 SMNVEV (reference sequence). Trimming stripped 6 bases from V and 0 bases from J, with 9 bases between. This CDR3 spans 14 amino acids. In DNA, the CDR3 is TGTGCCAGCAGGTCACGGGTTAGCAATCAGCCCCAGCATTTT. This codes for CASRSRVSNQPQHF.

The sample holds a few counts of this clone. The gene calls are TRBV7-6 and TRBJ2-5, with 9 bases lining up with TRBD1. Near its end, the DNA agrees better with TRBJ2-7, so the J call may be wrong. The germline CDR1 and CDR2 sequences are SGHVS and FNYEAQ. This CDR3 has 16 residues. As DNA, the CDR3 is TGTGCCAGCAGCTTAGTATCGGACAGGGGAAGGGACGAGCAGTACTTC. It codes for CASSLVSDRGRDEQYF.

The rearrangement uses TRBV11-2 and TRBJ1-2; D ambiguous. Germline V gene sequence: CDR1 SGHAT, CDR2 FQNNGV. With 5 bases removed from V and 1 base from J, the gap between germline ends came to 8 bases. The CDR3 consists of 13 residues. The CDR3 DNA is TGTGCCAGCAGCCCCGGTATTAACTATGGCTACACCTTC. It is translated as CASSPGINYGYTF.

The chain carries TRBV19 and TRBJ2-3, with 8 bases fitting TRBD1. CDR1 and CDR2 from the germline V gene are LNHDA and SQIVND (reference sequence). Germline trimming cut 7 bases from V and 1 base from J; bases unmatched to any gene: 1. CDR3 length equals 13 residues. The CDR3 nucleotides are TGTGCCAGTAAGGACAGGGGCACAGATACGCAGTATTTT. It codes for CASKDRGTDTQYF.

The chain has TRBV5-1 and TRBJ2-1; TRBD2 aligns across 12 bases. CDR3 length: 17 amino acids. CDR1 and CDR2 (germline): SGHRS, YFSETQ. V gave up 3 bases and J gave up 5 bases; unmatched junction bases: 9. Here the CDR3 DNA reads TGCGCCAGCAGCTCTTTTGGACTAGCGGGGACCGACAATGAGCAGTTCTTC. Its translation: CASSSFGLAGTDNEQFF.

The rearrangement joins TRBV19 to TRBJ2-7, with 8 bases lining up with TRBD2. Germline trimming cut 5 bases from V and 5 bases from J; bases unmatched to any gene: 8. The CDR3 extends over 14 amino acids. CDR1 is LNHDA and CDR2 is SQIVND in the germline V gene (reference sequence). Here the CDR3 reads CASSRREGRDEQYF. The CDR3 coding sequence is TGTGCCAGTAGTCGACGGGAGGGCCGGGACGAGCAGTACTTC.

The chain employs TRBV19 and TRBJ2-1, with 16 bases that match TRBD2. Germline CDR1 LNHDA, CDR2 SQIVND (reference sequence). The CDR3 length is 17 residues. The J segment lost 8 bases and the V segment lost 2 bases, leaving 6 bases of the junction unmatched. CDR3: CASSISRGLAGGDEQFF. CDR3 DNA: TGTGCCAGTAGTATATCGAGGGGACTAGCGGGAGGGGATGAGCAGTTCTTC.

The chain joins TRBV6-5 to TRBJ2-3; 8 bases are shared with TRBD1. This CDR3 is 12 amino acids long. Germline V gene data show CDR1 as MNHEY and CDR2 as SVGAGI. The ends lost 6 bases at V and 13 bases at J; junction bases unmatched: 9. CDR3 sequence: CASRERQGREYF. Here the CDR3 DNA reads TGTGCCAGCAGGGAAAGACAGGGGCGAGAGTATTTT.

This clone was observed a handful of times. The CDR3 nucleotides are TGTGCCAGCAGCCAAGTTCCTTTTGCAGGCGGGGAAAAACTGTTTTTT. This translates into CASSQVPFAGGEKLFF. This chain links TRBV4-2 with TRBJ1-4; no firm D call. V was pared by 1 base and J by 8 bases, with 17 bases between. CDR1 is LGHNA, CDR2 YNFKEQ, per germline. CDR3 length: 16 residues.

The chain recombines TRBV19 with TRBJ2-7, with 7 bases fitting TRBD1. This CDR3 region has 14 residues. Germline values: CDR1 LNHDA, CDR2 SQIVND (reference sequence). V was clipped by 4 bases and J by 4 bases; unmatched bases: 7. The CDR3 reads CASSTWDSDYEQYF. DNA of the CDR3: TGTGCCAGTAGTACCTGGGACAGTGATTACGAGCAGTACTTC.

The gene calls are TRBV21-1 and TRBJ2-7; TRBD2 is taken as the D call from the table, unchecked against the DNA. TRBV21-1 is an annotated pseudogene. This CDR3 spans 17 amino acids. The CDR3 protein is CASSKQGPVGGGDEQYF. For the CDR3, the DNA is TGTGCCAGCAGCAAACAAGGACCAGTGGGAGGGGGAGACGAGCAGTACTTC.

The chain couples TRBV5-1 to TRBJ1-2, with 12 nucleotides matching TRBD1. The J segment lost 11 bases and the V segment lost 3 bases, leaving 11 bases of the junction unmatched. From germline, CDR1 is SGHRS and CDR2 YFSETQ. The CDR3 is made up of 15 amino acids. CDR3 amino acids: CASSSETGTGGKYTF. In DNA form, the CDR3 reads TGCGCCAGCAGCTCGGAGACCGGGACAGGGGGCAAGTACACCTTC.

The chain combines TRBV7-9 with TRBJ1-2, with 7 bases lining up with TRBD1. V shed 5 bases, J shed 5 bases, and the junction held 11 bases outside the gene matches. CDR3 length: 15 amino acids. Germline V lookup: CDR1 SEHNR, CDR2 FQNEAQ (reference sequence). CDR3 sequence reads: CASSPWDRPQYGYTF. For the CDR3, the DNA is TGTGCCAGCAGCCCATGGGACAGACCCCAATATGGCTACACCTTC.